A selection of T cell receptor beta chains follows, all from one sample in a study of graft-versus-host responses after intestinal transplantation. These receptors are not linked to any known antigen. Repertoires were generated with immunoSEQ multiplex PCR, while TCRdb's copy carries only in-frame clones and drops some. The repertoire consists of about 78,000 clones, with nearly 90% occurring once and the leading ten covering about 4%. Material: unstimulated CD8+ T cells sorted from spleen or lymph node cells, obtained before transplant. The receptors here all came from a human donor who was the organ donor for an intestinal transplant. CDR3s leave out the opening cysteine and the closing phenylalanine or tryptophan. D genes are given only for firm matches. Expanded clones are given a class, and other clones once, few, many or no size at all.

v_gene	j_gene	d_gene	abundance	CDR3aa
TRBV5-1	TRBJ1-1	NA	NA	ASSFLGGNTEAF
TRBV2	TRBJ1-1	NA	NA	ASSERDMGTEAF
TRBV6-6	TRBJ1-2	NA	few	ASSEQSGYT
TRBV7-9	TRBJ2-4	NA	NA	ASSQTGKNIQY
TRBV4-1	TRBJ1-1	TRBD1	NA	ASSHIRPGGGFLNAEAF
TRBV4-1	TRBJ1-3	NA	NA	ASSPSSEAGNTIY
TRBV9	TRBJ2-5	NA	once	ASSSEGYQETQY
TRBV27	TRBJ2-3	NA	NA	ASSQTMGDTQY
TRBV6-5	TRBJ1-1	NA	once	ASSYGATEAF
TRBV11-2	TRBJ2-5	TRBD1	NA	ASSPPLGDRGFQETQY
TRBV18	TRBJ2-4	TRBD1	NA	ASSPQDRALAKNIQY
TRBV29-1	TRBJ1-2	TRBD1	once	SVDRGPDGYT
TRBV4-1	TRBJ2-2	NA	NA	ASSPTAGSTGELF
TRBV6-5	TRBJ2-6	NA	NA	ASSYREAEANVLT
TRBV6-5	TRBJ2-2	NA	NA	ASSYSQANTGELF
TRBV29-1	TRBJ1-1	NA	NA	SVEAEVSTEAF
TRBV6-4	TRBJ2-3	NA	NA	ASSEGGGALDTQY
TRBV27	TRBJ2-3	NA	NA	AGSLIPVRGTTDTQY
TRBV7-9	TRBJ2-2	TRBD1	NA	ASSSTDRALIPGELF
TRBV2	TRBJ1-2	TRBD1	NA	ASSRGQIGYGYT
TRBV5-1	TRBJ1-3	NA	NA	ASSLSFGNTIY
TRBV2	TRBJ2-3	NA	NA	ASSPIRLDTQY
TRBV27	TRBJ2-1	TRBD1	NA	ASRLTGTGADNEQF
TRBV29-1	TRBJ2-5	NA	once	SFVREETQY
TRBV28	TRBJ1-5	NA	NA	ASSISPNQPQH
TRBV20-1	TRBJ1-2	TRBD1	NA	SARGRNRGT
TRBV19	TRBJ1-2	TRBD1	NA	ASSIRGQYNYGYT
TRBV28	TRBJ1-1	NA	NA	ASSLGGGNTEAF
TRBV4-2	TRBJ1-2	NA	NA	ASSQDRATYGYT
TRBV7-6	TRBJ1-6	NA	NA	ASSPTGRGSDSPLH
TRBV2	TRBJ1-2	NA	NA	ASSTFIRGLRGGYT
TRBV27	TRBJ1-6	TRBD1	NA	ASSFGDRGLNSPLH
TRBV7-6	TRBJ2-1	NA	NA	ASSYGSSYNEQF
TRBV10-1	TRBJ2-3	NA	NA	ASSKPGLGLTDTQY
TRBV7-2	TRBJ1-1	TRBD1	NA	ASSAGQRNTEAF
TRBV5-6	TRBJ2-5	NA	NA	ASSLVGQPQETQY
TRBV28	TRBJ2-3	NA	NA	ASSFLRATDTQY
TRBV28	TRBJ2-1	TRBD2	NA	ASSPTWASGADNEQF
TRBV19	TRBJ1-1	TRBD1	NA	ASSTLQGVPTEAF
TRBV15	TRBJ1-2	TRBD1	once	ATSRDHQGAGGYT
TRBV4-2	TRBJ2-5	TRBD2	NA	ASSQDLMTSGGIGLETQY
TRBV6-5	TRBJ2-5	NA	once	ATKGVETQY
TRBV27	TRBJ1-5	NA	NA	ASSYSGNQPQH
TRBV7-8	TRBJ1-4	NA	NA	ASSLIPREGTNEKLF
TRBV19	TRBJ1-2	NA	NA	ASSIGMRGYT
TRBV4-3	TRBJ2-1	NA	NA	ASSQGAGSYNEQF
TRBV10-2	TRBJ1-2	NA	once	ASSEAGGAGYT
TRBV7-9	TRBJ2-3	TRBD1	NA	ASSERDPDRTQY
TRBV21-1	TRBJ1-3	NA	few	ASSKERDRGFLSGNTIY
TRBV11-2	TRBJ2-3	NA	NA	ASNIAPFSYHTQY
TRBV7-8	TRBJ2-2	NA	NA	ASSLVGAHTGELF
TRBV6-1	TRBJ1-6	NA	NA	ASRTAENSPLH
TRBV7-6	TRBJ1-2	NA	NA	ASSLAESWNVYT
TRBV28	TRBJ2-5	NA	once	ASSLLRREVKETQY
TRBV6-4	TRBJ2-3	NA	NA	ASSVDQGSTDTQY
TRBV5-6	TRBJ2-6	NA	NA	ASSRGAGANVLT
TRBV19	TRBJ2-5	NA	NA	ASSAHSQETQY
TRBV12-5	TRBJ2-2	NA	NA	ASGLWTASNTGELF